Presented here are 13 T cell receptor beta chains from one specimen sequenced in a study of T cells after yellow fever vaccination. TCRdb analysed the 5' RACE reads with MiXCR anew, one entry per CDR3 protein. The sample has a few hundred thousand distinct CDR3 sequences; roughly a sixth are singletons. Sequencing used PBMCs, obtained before the yellow fever booster vaccination. Every receptor here comes from a man aged 18 to 29 who received the YFV17D yellow fever vaccine.

This clonotype was seen repeatedly, ten times or more. CDR3 amino acids: CASSPGLSSYNEQFF. Written as DNA, the CDR3 is TGTGCCAGCAGCCCGGGCCTTAGCTCCTACAATGAGCAGTTCTTC. V usage is TRBV12-3 or TRBV12-4 and J usage is TRBJ2-1; D remains unclear. Between the trimmed V and J ends, which lost 6 bases and 0 bases, there was a span of 12 bases. The CDR3 has 15 residues.

The V and J genes are TRBV4-3 and TRBJ1-2; TRBD1 might be the D (5 bases). CDR1 LGHNA and CDR2 YSLEER come from the germline V gene. The V end was cut by 0 bases, the J end by 4 bases, with 12 bases between. The CDR3 runs to 15 residues. CDR3 sequence reads: CASSQDWGLPYGYTF. CDR3 in DNA: TGCGCCAGCAGCCAAGATTGGGGCCTGCCCTATGGCTACACCTTC.

The chain recombines TRBV6-1 with TRBJ2-3, with 11 nucleotides matching TRBD1. CDR1 is MNHNS and CDR2 is SASEGT in the germline V gene. The CDR3 consists of 15 residues. V was pared by 8 bases and J by 2 bases, with 6 bases of the junction left unmatched. The CDR3 region is CASRGQGVFTDTQYF. CDR3 nucleotides: TGTGCCAGCCGGGGACAGGGGGTTTTCACAGATACGCAGTATTTT.

In DNA, the CDR3 is TGTGCCAGCAGACGTGACAGGGGGAATCAGCCCCAGCATTTT. Residues: CASRRDRGNQPQHF. This sequence joins TRBV6-2 or TRBV6-3 and TRBJ1-5; 9 nucleotides line up with TRBD1. After removal of 6 bases from V and 4 bases from J, the junction contained 4 bases not matched to a gene. CDR1 is MNHEY, CDR2 SVGEGT, per germline. The CDR3 has 14 residues.

In its sample, this clonotype was seen many times. The chain joins TRBV6-6 to TRBJ2-3; D tentatively reads TRBD1 or TRBD2 (5 bases each). This CDR3 contains 16 residues. Per germline, CDR1 MNHNY and CDR2 SVGAGI (reference sequence). Trimming left V 1 base short and J 0 bases short, with 11 bases between. In DNA, the CDR3 is TGTGCCAGCAGTTACTGGGGTGGGGGTAGCACAGATACGCAGTATTTT. Its protein product is CASSYWGGGSTDTQYF.

J is TRBJ2-7 and V is TRBV11-3; the match to TRBD1 covers 9 bases. The CDR3 extends over 14 amino acids. After removal of 3 bases from V and 6 bases from J, the junction contained 6 bases not matched to a gene. The germline V gene has CDR1 SGHNT and CDR2 YENEEA. CDR3 bases: TGTGCCAGCAGCTTCTCCGGGACAGGGTCCGAGCAGTACTTC. Translating gives CASSFSGTGSEQYF.

The V gene is TRBV2, the J gene TRBJ1-1; no definite D call. The V end lost 8 bases, the J end lost 1 base, and 8 bases lay between the germline ends. The length of the CDR3 is 12 residues. From germline, CDR1 is SNHLY and CDR2 FYNNEI. The CDR3 spells CASWAGNTEAFF. The CDR3 nucleotides read TGTGCCAGCTGGGCAGGGAACACTGAAGCTTTCTTT.

In its sample, this clonotype was seen many times. This chain uses TRBV7-2 with TRBJ1-5; the match to TRBD1 covers 7 bases. Germline loops: CDR1 SGHTA, CDR2 FQGNSA. Losses at the gene ends were 3 bases for V and 0 bases for J; bases not matched to a gene: 5. This CDR3 spans 16 amino acids. The CDR3 sequence is CASSFRQGGSNQPQHF. As DNA, the CDR3 is TGTGCCAGCAGCTTTCGACAGGGAGGTAGCAATCAGCCCCAGCATTTT.

This clonotype turned up a few times. This chain connects TRBV21-1 to TRBJ2-6; the table assigns TRBD2, which was not confirmed against the DNA. TRBV21-1 is labeled a pseudogene. The CDR3 runs 14 residues. DNA of the CDR3: TGTGCCAGCAGCAAGGGAGGTGGGGCCAACGTCCTGACTTTC. Protein sequence: CASSKGGGANVLTF.

This clonotype turned up a few times. The chain uses TRBV4-2 and TRBJ2-5, with TRBD2 matching 14 bases. Germline V gene lookup returns CDR1 LGHNA and CDR2 YNFKEQ. The trim removed 1 base at V and 5 bases at J, leaving 3 bases unmatched. The length of the CDR3 is 16 residues. The CDR3 region is CASSQGTSGGSETQYF. In DNA form, the CDR3 reads TGTGCCAGCAGCCAAGGGACTAGCGGGGGGTCTGAGACCCAGTACTTC.

This clonotype has more than one count but fewer than ten. Here the CDR3 reads CASSPSDTRYGYTF. CDR3 in DNA: TGCGCCAGCAGCCCCTCAGATACCCGCTATGGCTACACCTTC. The gene calls are TRBV4-3 and TRBJ1-2; D is ambiguous. V was cut by 4 bases and J by 4 bases, with 13 bases left in between. The CDR3 is 14 residues long. The V gene's germline CDR1 is LGHNA and CDR2 YSLEER.

This clonotype has a handful of counts. The chain uses TRBV9 and TRBJ1-2; D gene uncertain. CDR3 length: 15 amino acids. Trimming stripped 0 bases from V and 3 bases from J, with 12 bases between. Germline-derived CDR1 and CDR2 are SGDLS and YYNGEE. CDR3 residues: CASSVAPDGYYGYTF. CDR3 nucleotide sequence: TGTGCCAGCAGCGTAGCCCCGGACGGATACTATGGCTACACCTTC.

There are a few counts of this clonotype. V and J are TRBV5-1 and TRBJ2-1; a weak D match, TRBD1 (6 bases). There are 15 residues in the CDR3. Trimming left V 0 bases short and J 8 bases short, with 15 bases between. The germline V gene encodes CDR1 SGHRS and CDR2 YFSETQ. The CDR3 loop reads CASSLGMLTGDEQFF. The CDR3 DNA sequence: TGCGCCAGCAGCTTGGGAATGTTGACAGGAGATGAGCAGTTCTTC.